This note documents a single T cell receptor beta chain sequence. This record belongs to a study of somatic mutations in cytotoxic T cells in rheumatoid arthritis. Trimming removed 2 bases at V and 0 bases at J, with 9 bases between. The CDR3 loop spans 14 amino acids. The germline V gene encodes CDR1 SGHRS and CDR2 YFSETQ. Assay used: immunoSEQ multiplex PCR; TCRdb lists only in-frame clones, some missing. The sample lists over 2,000 clones, 84% occurring once. The specimen sequenced was CD8+ T cells sorted from blood. The TCR sequence derives from an adult with rheumatoid arthritis. This chain joins TRBV5-1 and TRBJ2-7; no clear D gene. The chain's CDR3 is CASSFGGFSYEQYF. CDR3 bases: TGCGCCAGCAGCTTCGGCGGATTCTCCTACGAGCAGTACTTC.